Given below is one TCR beta chain in context. These data are taken from a study of blood T cell repertoires in COVID-19. Looking at the study overall: The origin of the acute and convalescent COVID-19 samples was the United States, Italy and Spain. T cells, B-cell-depleted T cells, or PBMCs provided the cDNA or gDNA that served as material.

From germline, CDR1 is MGHRA and CDR2 YSYEKL. V was shortened by 3 bases and J by 1 base, with 19 bases between the two germline ends. The CDR3 extends over 17 amino acids. Authors' methods: Reference gene primer amplification yielded estimated nucleated cell counts. Produced via immunoSEQ multiplex PCR; TCRdb's table is partial and in-frame only. V and J calls and clone size follow that table, whereas D and trimming were derived from the DNA. The sample lists some 190,000 clones; roughly 85% were seen once. The sequence came from a woman of 80 years or more with acute or convalescent COVID-19. The chain combines TRBV4-1 with TRBJ2-7, with a tentative D call TRBD2 (6 bases). Sequences were obtained from peripheral blood. DNA for the CDR3: TGCGCCAGCAGCCAGACGGCGACATGGGACTCTTCCTACGAGCAGTACTTC. Encoded protein: CASSQTATWDSSYEQYF.